This passage covers 32 T cell receptor beta chains from one sample sequenced in a study of memory CD4+ T cells and cytomegalovirus serostatus. TCRdb's copy holds only in-frame clones and misses some; the assay was immunoSEQ multiplex PCR. Counted here are over 50,000 clones, around 83% occurring once; the ten biggest clones make up about 1%. The sort gate was single viable CD3+CD4+CD8-CD45RO+ cells for memory CD4+ T cells. Sequenced material: memory CD4+ T cells from blood. The receptors were gathered from an adult in good health and CMV-seronegative.

The gene calls are TRBV7-2 and TRBJ2-4, with a weak D call TRBD1 (5 bases). The CDR3 is 16 residues long. CDR1 SGHTA and CDR2 FQGNSA come from the germline V gene. V was pared by 5 bases and J by 0 bases, with 14 bases between. Here the CDR3 DNA reads TGTGCCAGCAGCAGAGACAGCGTTTTAGCCAAAAACATTCAGTACTTC. It specifies CASSRDSVLAKNIQYF.

This CDR3 reads CASSRMTQRDEQYF. The DNA of the CDR3 is TGTGCCAGCAGTCGCATGACACAGAGGGACGAGCAGTACTTC. The V call is TRBV28, the J call TRBJ2-7; TRBD2 might be the D (5 bases). This CDR3 is built from 14 residues. Trimming left V 5 bases short and J 5 bases short, with 16 bases between. Germline V gene lookup returns CDR1 MDHEN and CDR2 SYDVKM.

About this clone: This could be a read error, since a much larger clone is one nucleotide away. The sample holds other DNA sequences that translate to the same CDR3. The chain carries TRBV7-9 and TRBJ1-2, with D unresolved. CDR3 length equals 16 residues. V lost 3 bases, J lost 8 bases, and 22 bases lay in between. Germline V gene sequence: CDR1 SEHNR, CDR2 FQNEAQ (reference sequence). This CDR3 is CASSFTSLGSSYGYTF. In DNA form, the CDR3 reads TGTGCCAGCAGCTTTACCTCTCTCGGGAGCAGCTACGGCTACACCTTC.

V and J are TRBV5-1 and TRBJ2-1; D unclear. Germline loops: CDR1 SGHRS, CDR2 YFSETQ. V shed 3 bases and J shed 9 bases, with 19 bases lying between them. The CDR3 has 15 residues. In DNA form, the CDR3 reads TGCGCCAGCAGCTACCATGGCCAGACGGGTGGTGAGCAGTTCTTC. Amino acid sequence: CASSYHGQTGGEQFF.

V and J are TRBV9 and TRBJ1-2; 8 bases fit TRBD1. This CDR3 is built from 14 residues. The germline V gene encodes CDR1 SGDLS and CDR2 YYNGEE. The J segment lost 5 bases and the V segment lost 4 bases, leaving 7 bases of the junction unmatched. The CDR3 sequence is CASSLQGERYGYTF. The CDR3 bases are TGTGCCAGCAGCCTACAGGGGGAAAGGTATGGCTACACCTTC.

The chain couples TRBV4-1 to TRBJ1-1; D might be TRBD1 (5 bases). Germline V gives CDR1 MGHRA, CDR2 YSYEKL. This CDR3 is 14 amino acids long. V was shortened by 1 base and J by 5 bases, with 11 bases between the two germline ends. CDR3 amino acids: CASSQAGRGTEAFF. CDR3 in DNA: TGCGCCAGCAGCCAAGCGGGCCGGGGGACTGAAGCTTTCTTT.

V and J are TRBV5-1 and TRBJ1-2; 8 nucleotides align to TRBD1. J was trimmed by 7 bases and V by 0 bases; bases with no gene match: 8. This CDR3 region has 15 residues. Germline V gene lookup returns CDR1 SGHRS and CDR2 YFSETQ. In DNA form, the CDR3 reads TGCGCCAGCAGCTTGGATCCAGGGGGCTTCAGTGGCTACACCTTC. The encoded protein is CASSLDPGGFSGYTF.

The chain has TRBV10-3 and TRBJ2-5; D possibly corresponds to TRBD1 (6 bases). Trimming stripped 4 bases from V and 3 bases from J, with 9 bases between. Looked up from germline, CDR1 is ENHRY and CDR2 is SYGVKD. This CDR3 region has 13 residues. The CDR3 region is CAISVNREETQYF. The CDR3 DNA reads as TGTGCCATCAGTGTAAACAGGGAAGAGACCCAGTACTTC.

The J gene is TRBJ2-5, the V gene TRBV2, with 7 bases fitting TRBD1. Germline CDR1 reads SNHLY; CDR2 reads FYNNEI. With V trimmed by 6 bases and J by 7 bases, 8 bases remained unmatched. The CDR3 loop spans 13 amino acids. The DNA for the CDR3 is TGTGCCAGCAGCCTTGACAGGGCGGGGACCCAGTACTTC. Translation gives CASSLDRAGTQYF.

The genes are TRBV11-2 and TRBJ2-7; no definite D call. V gave up 5 bases and J gave up 0 bases, with 11 bases separating them. This CDR3 is 14 amino acids long. Germline V gene data show CDR1 as SGHAT and CDR2 as FQNNGV. The CDR3 DNA follows: TGTGCCAGCAGCCCCGACGGATTCTCCTACGAGCAGTACTTC. Protein sequence: CASSPDGFSYEQYF.

This clone was recorded many times. This CDR3 reads CAWGGPNTEAFF. For the CDR3, the DNA is TGTGCCTGGGGAGGGCCGAACACTGAAGCTTTCTTT. The gene calls are TRBV30 and TRBJ1-1, with D uncertain. The CDR3 runs 12 residues. Germline V gives CDR1 GTSNPN, CDR2 SVGIG (reference sequence). V lost 5 bases, J lost 1 base, and 8 bases lay in between.

The chain uses TRBV18 and TRBJ2-1; 9 nucleotides match TRBD2. Looked up from germline, CDR1 is KGHSH and CDR2 is LQKENI. Trimming took 3 bases from V and 7 from J; bases not matched to a gene: 13. The CDR3 is made up of 17 amino acids. CDR3 sequence reads: CASSPILSRGRANEQFF. The CDR3 region has the DNA TGTGCCAGCTCACCGATTCTTAGTCGCGGGAGGGCGAATGAGCAGTTCTTC.

The genes are TRBV5-1 and TRBJ2-5; D unresolved. The CDR3 has 15 residues. V lost 5 bases to trimming and J lost 0 bases, with 14 bases between them. The germline V gene encodes CDR1 SGHRS and CDR2 YFSETQ. Here the CDR3 reads CASRPGTADQETQYF. For the CDR3, the DNA is TGCGCCAGCAGGCCAGGTACCGCAGACCAAGAGACCCAGTACTTC.

The chain combines TRBV5-1 with TRBJ1-1, with TRBD1 matching 7 bases. CDR1 SGHRS and CDR2 YFSETQ come from the germline V gene. The length of the CDR3 is 15 residues. V lost 5 bases and J lost 4; bases outside the gene matches: 11. This CDR3 is CASRPDRVASTEAFF. Here the CDR3 DNA reads TGCGCCAGCAGACCAGACAGGGTCGCGTCCACTGAAGCTTTCTTT.

A single count supports this clone. The CDR3 sequence: CASSVGAGVAQETQYF. In DNA form, the CDR3 reads TGTGCCAGCAGCGTCGGGGCGGGAGTCGCTCAAGAGACCCAGTACTTC. The V call is TRBV9, the J call TRBJ2-5; 7 bases fit TRBD2. Germline CDR1 is SGDLS and CDR2 is YYNGEE. With 2 bases clipped from V and 2 bases from J, the junction kept 9 bases outside the gene matches. The CDR3 runs 16 residues. Variable domain in full (rest from reference TRBV9 and TRBJ2-5): DSGVTQTPKHLITATGQRVTLRCSPRSGDLSVYWYQQSLDQGLQFLIQYYNGEERAKGNILERFSAQQFPDLHSELNLSSLELGDSALYFCASSVGAGVAQETQYFGPGTRLLVL.

This chain uses TRBV4-1 with TRBJ2-7, with D perhaps matching TRBD1 (6 bases). This CDR3 region has 15 residues. Germline V lookup: CDR1 MGHRA, CDR2 YSYEKL. The ends were cut back, 4 bases at V and 2 bases at J, with 15 bases in the middle. The CDR3 nucleotides read TGCGCCAGCAGCCTAATCCAGGGGTCCACCTACGAGCAGTACTTC. Amino acids: CASSLIQGSTYEQYF.

J is TRBJ2-3 and V is TRBV19, with 8 bases matching TRBD1. Germline V gene data show CDR1 as LNHDA and CDR2 as SQIVND (reference sequence). The ends lost 1 base at V and 3 bases at J; junction bases unmatched: 6. CDR3 length: 16 residues. The CDR3 protein is CASSIVPGQGTDTQYF. Here the CDR3 DNA reads TGTGCCAGTAGTATAGTTCCCGGACAGGGTACAGATACGCAGTATTTT.

The rearrangement links TRBV30 to TRBJ2-5, with D possibly matching TRBD2 (5 bases). CDR3 size: 13 residues. Germline CDR1 GTSNPN, CDR2 SVGIG (reference sequence). The V end was cut by 0 bases, the J end by 10 bases, with 15 bases between. The CDR3 spells CAWSVKAGRIQYF. The CDR3, as DNA: TGTGCCTGGAGTGTAAAGGCTGGGAGAATCCAGTACTTC.

V and J are TRBV18 and TRBJ2-1; TRBD2 might be the D (6 bases). There are 12 residues in the CDR3. Looked up from germline, CDR1 is KGHSH and CDR2 is LQKENI. V shed 8 bases and J shed 5 bases, with 10 bases lying between them. In nucleotides, the CDR3 is TGTGCCAGCGCGGGACTCCACAATGAGCAGTTCTTC. It specifies CASAGLHNEQFF.

The chain carries TRBV5-1 and TRBJ2-3; TRBD2 is a possible D gene (6 bases). The CDR3 runs 15 residues. Germline V gives CDR1 SGHRS, CDR2 YFSETQ. The V end lost 3 bases, the J end lost 4 bases, and 15 bases lay between the germline ends. The chain's CDR3 is CASSWLATRADTQYF. Here the CDR3 DNA reads TGCGCCAGCAGCTGGCTAGCGACCCGGGCAGATACGCAGTATTTT.

This sequence joins TRBV5-6 and TRBJ1-1; tentatively, D is TRBD1 (5 bases). The germline V gene encodes CDR1 SGHDT and CDR2 YYEEEE. Trimming pared 0 bases from V and 0 bases from J, leaving 15 bases between. CDR3 length: 17 amino acids. The CDR3, as DNA: TGTGCCAGCAGCTTGGTGGGGGGGAGGGGTCTGAACACTGAAGCTTTCTTT. Protein: CASSLVGGRGLNTEAFF.

The chain joins TRBV4-2 to TRBJ1-2, with D perhaps matching TRBD1 (5 bases). V was trimmed by 0 bases and J by 4 bases, leaving 12 bases between them. Germline lookup yields CDR1 LGHNA and CDR2 YNFKEQ. The CDR3 has 15 amino acids. In nucleotides, the CDR3 is TGTGCCAGCAGCCAAGAGTATGTTCAGGGCTATGGCTACACCTTC. Amino acid sequence: CASSQEYVQGYGYTF.

The rearrangement links TRBV18 to TRBJ2-5; TRBD1 matches 7 bases. CDR1 and CDR2 from the germline V gene are KGHSH and LQKENI. There are 14 residues in the CDR3. V was clipped by 2 bases and J by 5 bases; unmatched bases: 5. In DNA form, the CDR3 reads TGTGCCAGCTCACCAAGGGCAGGGGGTGAGACCCAGTACTTC. Its translation: CASSPRAGGETQYF.

The J gene is TRBJ1-2, the V gene TRBV5-1; D not resolved. Germline V gene sequence: CDR1 SGHRS, CDR2 YFSETQ. The CDR3 spans 13 residues. Trimming pared 4 bases from V and 0 bases from J, leaving 7 bases between. CDR3 sequence: CASSQVANYGYTF. The CDR3 bases are TGCGCCAGCAGCCAGGTCGCTAACTATGGCTACACCTTC.

The chain couples TRBV6-5 to TRBJ1-3; 9 bases are a match to TRBD1. The CDR3 runs 16 residues. The junction had 6 bases not matched to a gene; V was cut back by 4 bases and J by 2 bases. CDR1 and CDR2 from the germline V gene are MNHEY and SVGAGI. CDR3 region: CASSSARQGAGNTIYF. For the CDR3, the DNA is TGTGCCAGCAGTTCCGCAAGACAGGGGGCTGGAAACACCATATATTTT.

In this sample, this clone turned up a few times. The rearrangement uses TRBV13 and TRBJ2-5, with D possibly matching TRBD2 (6 bases). The CDR3 is 15 residues long. V lost 3 bases and J lost 1, with 12 bases in between. In germline, CDR1 is PRHDT, CDR2 FYEKMQ (reference sequence). This CDR3 is CASSFEAGLQETQYF. The CDR3 nucleotides read TGTGCCAGCAGCTTTGAAGCGGGCCTCCAAGAGACCCAGTACTTC. Filled out from reference TRBV13 and TRBJ2-5, the complete variable domain reads AAGVIQSPRHLIKEKRETATLKCYPIPRHDTVYWYQQGPGQDPQFLISFYEKMQSDKGSIPDRFSAQQFSDYHSELNMSSLELGDSALYFCASSFEAGLQETQYFGPGTRLLVL.

The J gene is TRBJ1-1, the V gene TRBV19; D remains unclear. The V gene's germline CDR1 is LNHDA and CDR2 SQIVND (reference sequence). V was clipped by 0 bases and J by 0 bases, with 11 bases between them. The CDR3 is made up of 16 amino acids. CDR3 DNA sequence: TGTGCCAGTAGTATAGAAAGCCGGGTCCTGAACACTGAAGCTTTCTTT. Translation gives CASSIESRVLNTEAFF.

A few counts support this clone. The chain joins TRBV6-1 to TRBJ2-1, with 9 positions matching TRBD1. V was pared by 4 bases and J by 7 bases, with 14 bases of the junction left unmatched. The CDR3 runs 17 residues. Germline-derived CDR1 and CDR2 are MNHNS and SASEGT. The CDR3 reads CASSGWIDRGWSNEQFF. CDR3 nucleotides: TGTGCCAGCAGTGGCTGGATAGACAGGGGGTGGTCGAATGAGCAGTTCTTC.

The rearrangement links TRBV5-4 to TRBJ2-2, with D tentatively TRBD1 or TRBD2 (5 bases each). The V end lost 0 bases, the J end lost 6 bases, and 12 bases lay between the germline ends. The CDR3 totals 15 residues. Germline loops: CDR1 SGHNT, CDR2 YYREEE (reference sequence). CDR3: CASSLGAGTAGELFF. CDR3 coding DNA: TGTGCCAGCAGCTTGGGGGCAGGGACGGCCGGGGAGCTGTTTTTT.

This clone has a handful of counts. At the DNA level, this CDR3 is encoded by other sequences in the same sample as well. The chain links TRBV10-1 to TRBJ1-1; 8 nucleotides align to TRBD1. The CDR3 loop spans 15 amino acids. With V trimmed by 4 bases and J by 1 base, 5 bases remained unmatched. CDR1 is WNHNN and CDR2 is SYGVQD in the germline V gene (reference sequence). The CDR3 loop is CASSGTGTGNTEAFF. CDR3 DNA sequence: TGCGCCAGCAGTGGTACCGGGACAGGGAACACTGAAGCTTTCTTT.

The rearrangement joins TRBV7-9 to TRBJ1-4; maybe TRBD1 (6 bases). The CDR3 has 15 amino acids. V was pared by 7 bases and J by 0 bases, with 12 bases between. In germline, CDR1 is SEHNR, CDR2 FQNEAQ (reference sequence). The CDR3 DNA reads as TGTGCCAGCATCCCTACAGGGCCAACTAATGAAAAACTGTTTTTT. As protein: CASIPTGPTNEKLFF.

This chain connects TRBV6-5 to TRBJ2-1; D might be TRBD1 (6 bases). This CDR3 contains 13 residues. Germline V gene sequence: CDR1 MNHEY, CDR2 SVGAGI. V lost 0 bases to trimming and J lost 13 bases, with 13 bases between them. The CDR3 here is CASSYSNVRGQFF. For the CDR3, the DNA is TGTGCCAGCAGTTACTCGAATGTCAGGGGACAGTTCTTC.